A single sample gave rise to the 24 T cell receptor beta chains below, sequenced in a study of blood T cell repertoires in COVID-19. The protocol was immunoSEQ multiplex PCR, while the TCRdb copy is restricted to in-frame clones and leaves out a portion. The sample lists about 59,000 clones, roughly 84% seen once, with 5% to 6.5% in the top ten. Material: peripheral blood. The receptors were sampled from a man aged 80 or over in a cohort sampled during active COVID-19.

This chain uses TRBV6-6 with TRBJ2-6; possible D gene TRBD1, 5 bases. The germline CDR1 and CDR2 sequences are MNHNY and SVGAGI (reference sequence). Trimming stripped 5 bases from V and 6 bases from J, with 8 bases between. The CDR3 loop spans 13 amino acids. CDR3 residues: CASSPREANVLTF. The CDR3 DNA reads TGTGCCAGCAGTCCCAGGGAGGCCAACGTCCTGACTTTC.

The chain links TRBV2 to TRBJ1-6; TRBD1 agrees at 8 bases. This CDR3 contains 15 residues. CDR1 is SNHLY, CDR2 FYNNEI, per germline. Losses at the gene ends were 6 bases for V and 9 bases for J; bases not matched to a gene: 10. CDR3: CASSASQGASSPLHF. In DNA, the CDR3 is TGTGCCAGCAGCGCCTCCCAGGGGGCGTCTTCACCCCTCCACTTT.

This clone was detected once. DNA for the CDR3: TGCGCCAGCAGCTTGGACAGATCCGCTGGAAACACCATATATTTT. This translates into CASSLDRSAGNTIYF. The chain is built from TRBV5-1 and TRBJ1-3; no clear D. The V and J ends lost 0 bases and 2 bases respectively, with 9 bases between them. Germline values: CDR1 SGHRS, CDR2 YFSETQ. The CDR3 consists of 15 residues.

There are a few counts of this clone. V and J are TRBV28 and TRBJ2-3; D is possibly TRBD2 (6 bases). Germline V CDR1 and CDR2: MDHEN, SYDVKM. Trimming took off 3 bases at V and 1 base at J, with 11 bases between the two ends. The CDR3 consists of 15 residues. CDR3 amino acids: CASSFGGVGTDTQYF. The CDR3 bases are TGTGCCAGCAGTTTTGGAGGGGTGGGCACAGATACGCAGTATTTT.

CDR3 coding DNA: TGCGCCAGCAGCCCTGGACTAACACCAGAGCAGTACTTC. Protein: CASSPGLTPEQYF. V usage is TRBV5-1 and J usage is TRBJ2-7, with a tentative D call TRBD2 (6 bases). V was pared by 4 bases and J by 7 bases, with 15 bases between. The V gene's germline CDR1 is SGHRS and CDR2 YFSETQ. This CDR3 spans 13 amino acids.

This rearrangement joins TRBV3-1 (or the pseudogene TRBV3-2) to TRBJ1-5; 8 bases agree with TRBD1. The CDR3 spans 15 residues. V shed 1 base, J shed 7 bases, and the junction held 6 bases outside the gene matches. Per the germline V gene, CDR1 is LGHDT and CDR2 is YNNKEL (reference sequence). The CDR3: CASSQGTGTGQPQHF. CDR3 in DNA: TGTGCCAGCAGCCAAGGGACAGGGACGGGCCAGCCCCAGCATTTT.

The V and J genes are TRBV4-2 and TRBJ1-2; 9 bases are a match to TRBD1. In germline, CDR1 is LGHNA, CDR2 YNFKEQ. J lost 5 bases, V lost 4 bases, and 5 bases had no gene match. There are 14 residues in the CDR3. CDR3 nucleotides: TGTGCCAGCAGCCCCGGGACAGGGCCGTATGGCTACACCTTC. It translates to CASSPGTGPYGYTF.

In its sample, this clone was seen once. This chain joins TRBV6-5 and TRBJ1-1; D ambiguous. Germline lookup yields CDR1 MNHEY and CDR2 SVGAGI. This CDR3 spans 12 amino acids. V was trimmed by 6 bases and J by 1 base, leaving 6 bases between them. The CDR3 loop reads CASRPGNTEAFF. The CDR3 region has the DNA TGTGCCAGCAGACCGGGGAACACTGAAGCTTTCTTT.

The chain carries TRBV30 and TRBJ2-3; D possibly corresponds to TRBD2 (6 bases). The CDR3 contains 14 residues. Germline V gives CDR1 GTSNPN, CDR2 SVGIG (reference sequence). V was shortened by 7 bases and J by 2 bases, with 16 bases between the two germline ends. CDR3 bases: TGTGCCTCGGACTCTGGGAGGAACACAGATACGCAGTATTTT. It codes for CASDSGRNTDTQYF.

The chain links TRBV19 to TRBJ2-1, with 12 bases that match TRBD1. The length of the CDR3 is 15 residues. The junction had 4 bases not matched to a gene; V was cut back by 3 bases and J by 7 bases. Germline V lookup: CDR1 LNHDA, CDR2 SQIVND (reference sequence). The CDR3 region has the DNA TGTGCCAGTAGTATGTGGGACAGGGGGCGAAATGAGCAGTTCTTC. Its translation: CASSMWDRGRNEQFF.

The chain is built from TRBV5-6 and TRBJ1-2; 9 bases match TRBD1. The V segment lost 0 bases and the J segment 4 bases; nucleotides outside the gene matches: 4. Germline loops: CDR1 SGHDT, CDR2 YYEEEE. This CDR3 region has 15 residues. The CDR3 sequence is CASSLGGQGGYGYTF. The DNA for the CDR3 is TGTGCCAGCAGCTTGGGGGGACAGGGAGGCTATGGCTACACCTTC.

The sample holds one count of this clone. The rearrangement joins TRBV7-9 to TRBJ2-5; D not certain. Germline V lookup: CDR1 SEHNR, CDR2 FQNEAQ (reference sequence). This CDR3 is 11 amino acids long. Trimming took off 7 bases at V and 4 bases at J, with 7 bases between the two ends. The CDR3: CASMRSETQYF. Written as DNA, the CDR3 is TGTGCCAGCATGAGATCAGAGACCCAGTACTTC.

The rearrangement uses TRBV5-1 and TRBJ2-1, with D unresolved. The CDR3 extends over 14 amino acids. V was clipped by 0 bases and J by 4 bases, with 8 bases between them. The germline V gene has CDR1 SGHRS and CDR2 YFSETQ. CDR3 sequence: CASSLGLEYNEQFF. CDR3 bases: TGCGCCAGCAGCTTGGGACTGGAGTACAATGAGCAGTTCTTC.

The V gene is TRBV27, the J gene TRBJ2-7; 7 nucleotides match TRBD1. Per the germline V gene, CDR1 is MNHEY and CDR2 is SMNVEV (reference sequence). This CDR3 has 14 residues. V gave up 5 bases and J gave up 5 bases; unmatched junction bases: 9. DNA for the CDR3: TGTGCCAGCAGTATGTACAGGGGAATCGACGAGCAGTACTTC. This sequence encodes CASSMYRGIDEQYF.

CDR3 sequence: CASSQASGGARDTQYF. CDR3 in DNA: TGTGCCAGCAGCCAGGCTAGCGGGGGGGCAAGAGATACGCAGTATTTT. The chain carries TRBV3-1 (or the pseudogene TRBV3-2) and TRBJ2-3; 12 bases are a match to TRBD2. J lost 5 bases, V lost 3 bases, and 6 bases had no gene match. Germline CDR1 is LGHDT and CDR2 is YNNKEL (reference sequence). The CDR3 consists of 16 residues.

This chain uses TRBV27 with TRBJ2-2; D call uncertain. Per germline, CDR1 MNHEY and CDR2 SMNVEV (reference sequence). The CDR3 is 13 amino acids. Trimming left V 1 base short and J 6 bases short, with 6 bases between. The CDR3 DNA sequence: TGTGCCAGCAGTTTATTCACAGCCGGGGAGCTGTTTTTT. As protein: CASSLFTAGELFF.

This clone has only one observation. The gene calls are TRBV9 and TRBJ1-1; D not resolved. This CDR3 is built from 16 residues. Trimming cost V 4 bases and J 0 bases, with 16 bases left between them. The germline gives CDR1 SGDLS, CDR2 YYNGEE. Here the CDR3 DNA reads TGTGCCAGCAGCCCCCAACCGATGGCAGTGAACACTGAAGCTTTCTTT. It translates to CASSPQPMAVNTEAFF.

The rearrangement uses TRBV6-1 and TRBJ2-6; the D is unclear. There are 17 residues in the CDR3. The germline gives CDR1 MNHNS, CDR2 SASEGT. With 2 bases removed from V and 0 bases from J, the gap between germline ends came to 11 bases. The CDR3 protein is CASSEFARSSGANVLTF. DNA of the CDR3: TGTGCCAGCAGTGAATTCGCCAGAAGCTCTGGGGCCAACGTCCTGACTTTC.

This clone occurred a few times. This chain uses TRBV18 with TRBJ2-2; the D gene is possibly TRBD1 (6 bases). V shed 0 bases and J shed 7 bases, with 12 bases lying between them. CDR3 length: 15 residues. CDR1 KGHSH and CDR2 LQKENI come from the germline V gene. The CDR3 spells CASSPPTGRGGELFF. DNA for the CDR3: TGTGCCAGCTCACCACCGACAGGCCGTGGCGGGGAGCTGTTTTTT. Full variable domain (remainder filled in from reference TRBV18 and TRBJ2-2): NAGVMQNPRHLVRRRGQEARLRCSPMKGHSHVYWYRQLPEEGLKFMVYLQKENIIDESGMPKERFSAEFPKEGPSILRIQQVVRGDSAAYFCASSPPTGRGGELFFGEGSRLTVL.

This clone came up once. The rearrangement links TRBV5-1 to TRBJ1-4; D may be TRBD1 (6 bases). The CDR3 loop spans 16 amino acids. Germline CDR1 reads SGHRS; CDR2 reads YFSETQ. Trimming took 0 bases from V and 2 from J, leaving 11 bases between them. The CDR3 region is CASSLGPTGTNEKLFF. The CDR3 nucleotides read TGCGCCAGCAGCTTGGGCCCCACAGGGACTAATGAAAAACTGTTTTTT. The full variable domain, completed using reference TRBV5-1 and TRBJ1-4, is KAGVTQTPRYLIKTRGQQVTLSCSPISGHRSVSWYQQTPGQGLQFLFEYFSETQRNKGNFPGRFSGRQFSNSRSEMNVSTLELGDSALYLCASSLGPTGTNEKLFFGSGTQLSVL.

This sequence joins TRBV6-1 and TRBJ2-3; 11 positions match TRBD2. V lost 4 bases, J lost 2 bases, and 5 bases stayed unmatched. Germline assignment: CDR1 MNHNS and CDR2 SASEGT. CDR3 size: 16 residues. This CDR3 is CASSGSSGGYTDTQYF. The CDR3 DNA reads TGTGCCAGCAGTGGGTCTAGCGGGGGGTACACAGATACGCAGTATTTT.

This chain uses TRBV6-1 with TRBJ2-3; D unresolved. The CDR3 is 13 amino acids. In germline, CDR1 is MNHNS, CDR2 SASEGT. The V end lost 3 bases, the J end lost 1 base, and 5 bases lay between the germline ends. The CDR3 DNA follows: TGTGCCAGCAGTGAGGGCCGCACAGATACGCAGTATTTT. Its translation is CASSEGRTDTQYF.

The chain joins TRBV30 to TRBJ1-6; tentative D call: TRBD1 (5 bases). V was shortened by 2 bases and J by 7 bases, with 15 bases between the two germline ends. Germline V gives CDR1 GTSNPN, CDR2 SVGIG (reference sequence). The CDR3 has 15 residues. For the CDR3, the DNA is TGTGCCTGGAGTAAGCAGACTGGGGCGAATTCACCCCTCCACTTT. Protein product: CAWSKQTGANSPLHF.

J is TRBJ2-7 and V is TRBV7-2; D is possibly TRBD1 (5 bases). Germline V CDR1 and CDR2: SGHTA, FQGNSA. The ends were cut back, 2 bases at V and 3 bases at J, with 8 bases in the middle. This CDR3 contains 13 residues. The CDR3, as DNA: TGTGCCAGCAGCTTACCAGGGCTCTACGAGCAGTACTTC. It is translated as CASSLPGLYEQYF.